The sequence of this TCR beta chain was determined in a study of T cells in Graves' hyperthyroidism and ophthalmopathy. General study findings and limits: Within blood appeared most thyroid clonotypes that had expanded above 0.001.

This clonotype showed up many times. Its specificity is not known. Patients were aged 18 to 65, had disease duration under 2 months, and had newly diagnosed hyperthyroidism. TCR beta CDR3 regions were amplified from RNA transcripts. When the TCR CDR3 underwent first-round RT-PCR, the HTBI primer set was used. TCRdb ran MiXCR on the multiplex PCR reads and lists one entry per CDR3 protein. The data contain nearly 750,000 distinct CDR3 sequences, approximately 36% of them seen just once; the ten biggest clones take up around 31%. The source is a woman in her forties with Graves' hyperthyroidism. Material: blood.

The CDR3 here is CASSPLGAQPQHF. The CDR3 region has the DNA TGTGCCAGCAGCCCATTGGGAGCTCAGCCCCAGCATTTT. The chain joins TRBV7-9 to TRBJ1-5; D gene ambiguous. The CDR3 runs to 13 residues. Trimming pared 5 bases from V and 6 bases from J, leaving 11 bases between. Germline-derived CDR1 and CDR2 are SEHNR and FQNEAQ (reference sequence).